These 18 T cell receptor beta chains originate from one sample sequenced in a study of cytomegalovirus exposure and HLA in healthy donors. The PCR was carried out with 60 Vbeta primers and 13 Jbeta primers. Using immunoSEQ multiplex PCR, the repertoire was profiled, and TCRdb retains in-frame clones only, with some absent. This table has more than 85,000 clones, approximately 83% appearing once. The sample consisted of PBMCs. The receptors were sampled from a man in his forties or fifties in good health and CMV-seronegative.

The gene calls are TRBV28 and TRBJ1-6; D is ambiguous. This CDR3 has 14 amino acids. Germline assignment: CDR1 MDHEN and CDR2 SYDVKM. The V end was cut by 3 bases, the J end by 7 bases, with 10 bases between. The CDR3 is CASSFGQSNSPLHF. CDR3 bases: TGTGCCAGCAGTTTTGGGCAGTCGAATTCACCCCTCCACTTT. The full variable domain, with the rest looked up from reference TRBV28 and TRBJ1-6, is DVKVTQSSRYLVKRTGEKVFLECVQDMDHENMFWYRQDPGLGLRLIYFSYDVKMKEKGDIPEGYSVSREKKERFSLILESASTNQTSMYLCASSFGQSNSPLHFGNGTRLTVT.

The V gene is TRBV29-1, the J gene TRBJ2-3; 10 positions match TRBD2. CDR1 is SQVTM, CDR2 ANQGSEA, per germline. CDR3 length equals 16 residues. V trimming: 7 bases; J trimming: 2 bases; junction bases outside the gene matches: 12. The CDR3 nucleotides read TGCAGCGCTCACCCAATGAGCGGGGGGGCCACAGATACGCAGTATTTT. Amino acids: CSAHPMSGGATDTQYF.

This chain connects TRBV5-6 to TRBJ1-2, with TRBD1 as a possible D gene (5 bases). CDR3 length: 15 amino acids. The germline CDR1 and CDR2 sequences are SGHDT and YYEEEE. The V end lost 0 bases, the J end lost 6 bases, and 15 bases lay between the germline ends. CDR3 nucleotide sequence: TGTGCCAGCAGCTTGGAGTCTCCAGGGTTCAATGGCTACACCTTC. Amino acids: CASSLESPGFNGYTF.

The gene calls are TRBV2 and TRBJ2-5; D possibly corresponds to TRBD2 (5 bases). Per the germline V gene, CDR1 is SNHLY and CDR2 is FYNNEI. The V and J ends lost 7 bases and 2 bases respectively, with 11 bases between them. The CDR3 covers 13 residues. The CDR3 nucleotides read TGTGCCAGCAACCCTAGCAGACAAGAGACCCAGTACTTC. Its protein is CASNPSRQETQYF.

The chain has TRBV7-9 and TRBJ1-1; D unclear. Trimming removed 0 bases at V and 1 base at J, with 9 bases between. This CDR3 is 15 amino acids long. Germline values: CDR1 SEHNR, CDR2 FQNEAQ (reference sequence). CDR3 amino acids: CASSLARRPNTEAFF. DNA for the CDR3: TGTGCCAGCAGCTTAGCGCGGCGGCCGAACACTGAAGCTTTCTTT.

The chain uses TRBV2 and TRBJ1-1; possibly TRBD1 for D (6 bases). The CDR3 runs to 12 residues. Germline CDR1 and CDR2: SNHLY and FYNNEI. Trimming stripped 6 bases from V and 10 bases from J, with 15 bases between. The CDR3 is CASRQTGLGAFF. For the CDR3, the DNA is TGTGCCAGCAGACAGACAGGTCTGGGAGCTTTCTTT.

The chain is built from TRBV5-1 and TRBJ2-3; 9 nucleotides align to TRBD2. Germline V gene lookup returns CDR1 SGHRS and CDR2 YFSETQ. J was trimmed by 5 bases and V by 0 bases; bases with no gene match: 7. This CDR3 has 16 residues. This CDR3 is CASSLGSGGGKDTQYF. The CDR3 DNA is TGCGCCAGCAGCTTGGGTAGCGGGGGAGGGAAAGATACGCAGTATTTT.

The chain uses TRBV2 and TRBJ1-2, with TRBD1 matching over 8 bases. Germline trimming cut 6 bases from V and 4 bases from J; bases unmatched to any gene: 4. The CDR3 length is 13 residues. In germline, CDR1 is SNHLY, CDR2 FYNNEI. This CDR3 is CASSRGLFYGYTF. The DNA of the CDR3 is TGTGCCAGCAGCAGGGGGCTGTTCTATGGCTACACCTTC.

The V call is TRBV15, the J call TRBJ1-1; unclear D gene. Trimming cost V 0 bases and J 0 bases, with 8 bases left between them. Germline V lookup: CDR1 LNHNV, CDR2 YYDKDF (reference sequence). The CDR3 spans 15 residues. CDR3 loop: CATSRDGRMNTEAFF. The DNA for the CDR3 is TGTGCCACCAGCAGAGATGGCAGAATGAACACTGAAGCTTTCTTT. Together with reference TRBV15 and TRBJ1-1, the CDR3 gives the full variable domain: DAMVIQNPRYQVTQFGKPVTLSCSQTLNHNVMYWYQQKSSQAPKLLFHYYDKDFNNEADTPDNFQSRRPNTSFCFLDIRSPGLGDTAMYLCATSRDGRMNTEAFFGQGTRLTVV.

The chain couples TRBV19 to TRBJ1-1; TRBD1 is a possible D gene (5 bases). Germline V lookup: CDR1 LNHDA, CDR2 SQIVND (reference sequence). V was cut by 3 bases and J by 1 base, with 15 bases left in between. The CDR3 totals 16 residues. The CDR3 spells CASSIGAGEPNTEAFF. The CDR3, as DNA: TGTGCCAGTAGTATTGGGGCAGGAGAACCGAACACTGAAGCTTTCTTT.

This chain links TRBV6-1 with TRBJ1-2; 12 nucleotides align to TRBD1. There are 17 residues in the CDR3. Germline CDR1 is MNHNS and CDR2 is SASEGT. The ends lost 4 bases at V and 1 base at J; junction bases unmatched: 7. DNA of the CDR3: TGTGCCAGCAGTGTCCTAGGGACAGGGGGCTTTAACTATGGCTACACCTTC. The encoded protein is CASSVLGTGGFNYGYTF.

The rearrangement uses TRBV2 and TRBJ2-7; 7 positions agree with TRBD1. J was trimmed by 5 bases and V by 5 bases; bases with no gene match: 15. Germline V CDR1 and CDR2: SNHLY, FYNNEI. The CDR3 runs to 16 residues. The CDR3 coding sequence is TGTGCCAGCAGTAGAGAGAACGACAGGGTCGGGGACGAGCAGTACTTC. This translates into CASSRENDRVGDEQYF.

The gene calls are TRBV5-6 and TRBJ2-1; 10 bases match TRBD1. V dropped 4 bases and J dropped 4; count of bases not matched to a gene: 5. The germline V gene has CDR1 SGHDT and CDR2 YYEEEE. The CDR3 has 15 residues. CDR3 sequence (DNA): TGTGCCAGCAGCCAGGGACAGGGGCTATACAATGAGCAGTTCTTC. As protein: CASSQGQGLYNEQFF.

This sequence joins TRBV19 and TRBJ1-1; the match to TRBD1 covers 7 bases. The CDR3 loop spans 15 amino acids. Trimming at V came to 4 bases and at J to 1 base, leaving 6 bases not matched to a gene. Germline V gene data show CDR1 as LNHDA and CDR2 as SQIVND (reference sequence). CDR3 sequence (DNA): TGTGCCAGTAGTACCACGGGACAGCCGAACACTGAAGCTTTCTTT. This codes for CASSTTGQPNTEAFF.

The J gene is TRBJ2-4, the V gene TRBV6-6, with TRBD1 as a possible D gene (5 bases). The CDR3 length is 16 residues. The germline V and J ends were trimmed by 7 bases and 8 bases, with 24 bases remaining between them. The germline CDR1 and CDR2 sequences are MNHNY and SVGAGI (reference sequence). CDR3 nucleotide sequence: TGTGCCAGCACTAGGGGCGCGGTGGCGGTGGTAGACATTCAGTACTTC. Its translation: CASTRGAVAVVDIQYF.

This clone was seen a few times. The chain employs TRBV18 and TRBJ1-1; D remains unclear. Per germline, CDR1 KGHSH and CDR2 LQKENI. Trimming stripped 5 bases from V and 5 bases from J, with 9 bases between. CDR3 length: 12 amino acids. CDR3 sequence reads: CASSSRLTEAFF. The CDR3 bases are TGTGCCAGCTCATCGAGGTTGACTGAAGCTTTCTTT.

The chain carries TRBV7-2 and TRBJ2-1; the match to TRBD1 covers 7 bases. CDR3 size: 15 residues. Germline V gene sequence: CDR1 SGHTA, CDR2 FQGNSA. The V segment lost 6 bases and the J segment 0 bases; nucleotides outside the gene matches: 5. The CDR3 loop reads CASSRDRVSYNEQFF. The CDR3 nucleotides read TGTGCCAGCAGTCGCGACAGGGTCTCCTACAATGAGCAGTTCTTC. The whole variable domain, filled in from reference TRBV7-2 and TRBJ2-1, reads GAGVSQSPSNKVTEKGKDVELRCDPISGHTALYWYRQSLGQGLEFLIYFQGNSAPDKSGLPSDRFSAERTGGSVSTLTIQRTQQEDSAVYLCASSRDRVSYNEQFFGPGTRLTVL.

The rearrangement joins TRBV6-1 to TRBJ1-5; D unclear. From germline, CDR1 is MNHNS and CDR2 SASEGT. The CDR3 has 15 residues. Trimming stripped 5 bases from V and 0 bases from J, with 11 bases between. The CDR3 DNA follows: TGTGCCAGCAGTATTCCAGGTAGTAGCAATCAGCCCCAGCATTTT. This gives the protein CASSIPGSSNQPQHF.